This record covers a single T cell receptor beta chain. In its sample, this clone was seen a few times. This clone's antigen is unknown. No clone much larger than this one lies a single base away; base qualities are absent. This entry belongs to a study of beta chain features in type 1 diabetes (dated by TCRdb to between 2017 and 2018). Some background on the complete study: No differences in mean age, gender distribution, total cell number or subset yield were found between patients and healthy donors. Regulatory and stem cell-like memory subsets were obtained from only 8 patients and roughly 8 healthy donors, while naive and central memory subsets were obtained from all 30 or so donors. In the study, recently diagnosed type 1 diabetes patients and matched healthy donors were compared on the TCRB repertoires of their sorted circulating CD4+ T cell subsets. A total of approximately 100 million sorted cells were examined across all samples, and the number of cells per subset was strongly correlated with RNA yield.

The germline V gene (reference sequence) supplies CDR1 LNHNV and CDR2 YYDKDF. The CDR3 runs 13 residues from the cysteine to the phenylalanine. Only the CDR3 DNA is retained, 39 bases long and in frame from the first base. Trimming at the junction amounts to 3 bases on V and 4 bases on J, and the germline ends lie 6 bases apart. Broader findings and caveats from the paper: Type 1 diabetes patients showed a moderate but significant shortening of TCRB CDR3 length in all four CD4+ subsets. PCR may preferentially amplify shorter templates, but because patient and control samples were amplified and corrected together, any resulting skew would affect both groups equally. Because the HLA sub-analyses included only small numbers of individuals, any influence of HLA type on TCRB rearrangement was left unresolved. At VDJ recombination sites, patients with type 1 diabetes made fewer insertions and deleted more nucleotides, a pattern implying thymic rearrangement abnormalities. Naive, central memory and regulatory TCRB repertoires appeared to be more alike among patients than among healthy donors. Sequencing cDNA rather than genomic DNA could over-represent highly expressing activated cells, although activation and CD3 levels did not differ between groups.

A single peripheral blood draw of about 120 mL on average was collected from each donor into heparinised tubes. A BD FACSAria II and a panel including CD45RO, CCR7, CD25, CD127, CD95 and CD27 were used to sort naive, central memory, regulatory and stem cell-like memory CD4+ T cells. A purity above 95% was achieved for all sorted populations. PBMCs were isolated right away by Lymphoprep density gradient centrifugation and were stained directly, without culture. To minimize batch effects, samples were stained and sorted in pairs, one healthy donor with one patient per experiment. All of the isolated RNA was reverse transcribed with the High Capacity cDNA Reverse Transcription Kit, so expressed TCRB transcripts were sequenced. Naive, central memory and regulatory T cell samples underwent deep immunoSEQ sequencing, averaging around 4 million total reads per sample. Sorted cells were lysed in RLT buffer, and RNA was extracted using DNase-treated RNeasy Micro or Mini kits according to cell number. Each cell subset was processed separately to prevent cross-contamination, with patient and healthy donor samples processed together. The immunoSEQ multiplex PCR was used to amplify TCRB sequences from cDNA, generating 87-bp fragments that spanned the CDR3 region. Sequencing of the amplicons was performed on the Illumina HiSeq platform. For the original study's pipeline: PCR bias was corrected computationally using synthetic template baselines, and reads within Hamming distance 2 were collapsed, with unmergeable singletons discarded. Reads were aligned against IMGT so that V, D and J genes, CDR3 length and insertions or deletions at six rearrangement sites could be assigned. Within each subset, clonotype counts were normalized to the number of sorted cells before true diversity and Gini coefficients were calculated with the tcR R package. The overlap coefficient, calculated on TCRB nucleotide sequences, was used to quantify repertoire sharing. Out-of-frame TCRB sequences from naive cells were analyzed as a proxy for the pre-selection repertoire. The table comes from immuneACCESS by way of TCRdb, which keeps in-frame sequences with V and J called. Part of the clones is missing from these tables; in studies checked, under half for an unresolved V gene and the rest for unknown reasons. V, J and clone size were drawn from that table, and D and trimming were deduced from the DNA. The sample includes hundreds of thousands of clones, with approximately 10% observed a single time. The ten largest account for 0.046% of the sample.

Here the chain combines TRBV15 and TRBJ2-2; the D gene is possibly TRBD1 or TRBD2, each agreeing over 5 bases. The receptor was isolated from a woman in her late teens or twenties in good health. The sample comprised naive CD4+ T cells from blood. The sample's cell subset or site label is to be understood as: true naive CD4+ T cells. The DNA sequence follows: TGTGCCACCAGCAGGAGGGGCACCGGGGAGCTGTTTTTT. Its amino acids are CATSRRGTGELFF.